The 30 T cell receptor beta chains listed next were all sequenced from one sample in a study of T-cell memory formation after mild COVID-19. One entry per CDR3 protein, called by TCRdb with MiXCR from the 5' RACE reads. The sample lists nearly 350,000 distinct CDR3 sequences, roughly 13% occurring once. Sequencing was carried out using PBMCs or a T cell subset sorted from them (not recorded which). The receptors were sampled from a man between 18 and 29 years old who had mild COVID-19 (a few samples of this study predate the infection). Cell type and time point are not known.

This clonotype was seen only a few times. The chain recombines TRBV5-8 with TRBJ2-3; 11 bases align to TRBD1. Germline CDR1 and CDR2: SGHTS and YDEGEE. The junction had 4 bases not matched to a gene; V was cut back by 3 bases and J by 4 bases. This CDR3 has 15 amino acids. The CDR3, as DNA: TGTGCCAGCAGCTCCGGGACAGGGGGTGCAGATACGCAGTATTTT. Protein sequence: CASSSGTGGADTQYF.

This chain joins TRBV28 and TRBJ2-3; TRBD1 aligns across 9 bases. Germline CDR1 is MDHEN and CDR2 is SYDVKM. The CDR3 has 17 amino acids. With 2 bases clipped from V and 6 bases from J, the junction kept 12 bases outside the gene matches. The CDR3 is CASSLRPGTGYKDTQYF. DNA for the CDR3: TGTGCCAGCAGTTTACGACCCGGGACAGGGTATAAGGATACGCAGTATTTT.

The rearrangement joins TRBV15 to TRBJ2-1, with a tentative D call TRBD2 (7 bases). CDR3 length equals 16 residues. V was pared by 3 bases and J by 8 bases, with 20 bases between. The germline CDR1 and CDR2 sequences are LNHNV and YYDKDF (reference sequence). CDR3 in amino acids: CATSSFTGTGGDEQFF. CDR3 sequence (DNA): TGTGCCACCAGCAGCTTTACCGGGACGGGGGGCGATGAGCAGTTCTTC.

This clonotype was picked up many times. The chain couples TRBV2 to TRBJ1-4; TRBD1 matches 8 bases. Germline V gene lookup returns CDR1 SNHLY and CDR2 FYNNEI. The CDR3 covers 15 residues. With 5 bases clipped from V and 5 bases from J, the junction kept 7 bases outside the gene matches. The CDR3 nucleotides read TGTGCCAGCAGTAGTTGGACAGGGACCAATGAAAAACTGTTTTTT. Amino acids: CASSSWTGTNEKLFF.

This clonotype was counted between two and nine times. This chain's CDR3 is CAISAYTDTQYF. The CDR3 DNA follows: TGTGCCATCAGCGCTTACACAGATACGCAGTATTTT. The V call is TRBV10-3, the J call TRBJ2-3; D unclear. Germline-derived CDR1 and CDR2 are ENHRY and SYGVKD. CDR3 length: 12 residues. Between the trimmed V and J ends, which lost 6 bases and 2 bases, there was a span of 6 bases.

By sample share, this clonotype is medium-sized. The rearrangement joins TRBV7-2 to TRBJ2-1; TRBD2 agrees at 11 bases. The ends lost 6 bases at V and 7 bases at J; junction bases unmatched: 8. This CDR3 comprises 15 residues. The V gene's germline CDR1 is SGHTA and CDR2 FQGNSA. CDR3 in DNA: TGTGCCAGCAGTTTCGGACTAGCGGGTGGGAATGAGCAGTTCTTC. This translates into CASSFGLAGGNEQFF.

This rearrangement joins TRBV6-2 or TRBV6-3 to TRBJ2-2, with a possible D match to TRBD2 (5 bases). V dropped 3 bases and J dropped 3 bases, with 8 bases sitting between them. This CDR3 has 14 residues. Germline-derived CDR1 and CDR2 are MNHEY and SVGEGT. The CDR3 sequence: CASSYSGYTGELFF. The CDR3 DNA follows: TGTGCCAGCAGTTATTCGGGATACACCGGGGAGCTGTTTTTT.

V is TRBV4-1 and J is TRBJ1-5, with D hard to call. The length of the CDR3 is 13 residues. Trimming removed 4 bases from V and 7 bases from J, with 11 bases in between. Germline values: CDR1 MGHRA, CDR2 YSYEKL. CDR3 loop: CASSPEGRQPQHF. The DNA for the CDR3 is TGCGCCAGCAGCCCGGAAGGTCGACAGCCCCAGCATTTT.

The chain is built from TRBV12-3 or TRBV12-4 and TRBJ2-2; 7 bases fit TRBD1. This CDR3 contains 14 residues. After removal of 3 bases from V and 6 bases from J, the junction contained 4 bases not matched to a gene. In DNA form, the CDR3 reads TGTGCCAGCAGTTTCGTAGGGGGCGCCGGGGAGCTGTTTTTT. Translation: CASSFVGGAGELFF.

This clonotype has ten or more counts. This sequence joins TRBV5-4 and TRBJ2-5; tentative D call: TRBD1 (6 bases). The germline gives CDR1 SGHNT, CDR2 YYREEE (reference sequence). V lost 4 bases and J 1 base, leaving 11 bases between the germline ends. CDR3 length equals 14 residues. This CDR3 is CASSGRDIQETQYF. The CDR3 DNA reads TGTGCCAGCAGCGGCCGGGACATCCAAGAGACCCAGTACTTC.

The chain recombines TRBV7-9 with TRBJ2-1; perhaps TRBD1 as D (5 bases). Germline values: CDR1 SEHNR, CDR2 FQNEAQ (reference sequence). Trimming cost V 4 bases and J 7 bases, with 8 bases left between them. The CDR3 runs to 12 residues. The CDR3 sequence: CASSSSGNEQFF. In DNA form, the CDR3 reads TGTGCCAGCAGCTCTTCAGGGAATGAGCAGTTCTTC.

This clonotype was recorded at least ten times. V usage is TRBV5-6 and J usage is TRBJ1-2; D is undetermined. The CDR3 runs 12 residues. Germline CDR1 reads SGHDT; CDR2 reads YYEEEE. The V gene lost 3 bases and the J gene lost 4 bases, with 7 bases spanning the gap. CDR3 protein: CASSSGPYGYTF. The DNA of the CDR3 is TGTGCCAGCAGCTCCGGACCCTATGGCTACACCTTC.

The V gene is TRBV7-2, the J gene TRBJ1-3, with TRBD1 identical over 9 bases. The CDR3 runs 15 residues. Trimming cost V 5 bases and J 2 bases; bases outside gene matches: 4. Germline V gene lookup returns CDR1 SGHTA and CDR2 FQGNSA. In nucleotides, the CDR3 is TGTGCCAGCAGCCAGCGGACAGGGGCTGGAAACACCATATATTTT. Encoded protein: CASSQRTGAGNTIYF.

This clonotype was observed a handful of times. The genes are TRBV6-6 and TRBJ1-1; the D gene is possibly TRBD1 (5 bases). With 6 bases removed from V and 4 bases from J, the gap between germline ends came to 18 bases. Germline assignment: CDR1 MNHNY and CDR2 SVGAGI (reference sequence). The CDR3 spans 15 residues. CDR3 sequence reads: CASSPQSTVGTEAFF. The CDR3 DNA follows: TGTGCCAGCAGCCCCCAGTCGACAGTCGGCACTGAAGCTTTCTTT.

The genes are TRBV7-9 and TRBJ1-4, with D unresolved. CDR1 is SEHNR, CDR2 FQNEAQ, per germline (reference sequence). The CDR3 has 17 amino acids. V lost 1 base to trimming and J lost 8 bases, with 20 bases between them. CDR3 sequence: CASSLGSGRPIGEKLFF. The CDR3 DNA is TGTGCCAGCAGCTTAGGGTCGGGCCGACCAATAGGGGAAAAACTGTTTTTT.

J is TRBJ1-3 and V is TRBV6-6, with 10 bases matching TRBD1. The germline CDR1 and CDR2 sequences are MNHNY and SVGAGI (reference sequence). The CDR3 has 16 residues. V was pared by 6 bases and J by 0 bases, with 5 bases of the junction left unmatched. The CDR3 DNA reads as TGTGCCAGCAGCTTCGGGACAGGGGACTCTGGAAACACCATATATTTT. Protein sequence: CASSFGTGDSGNTIYF.

The chain is built from TRBV7-2 and TRBJ1-5; no definite D call. The V gene lost 4 bases and the J gene lost 9 bases, with 10 bases spanning the gap. CDR1 and CDR2 (germline): SGHTA, FQGNSA. The CDR3 length is 12 residues. The chain's CDR3 is CASSSTEWPQHF. CDR3 in DNA: TGTGCCAGCAGCTCTACAGAGTGGCCCCAGCATTTT.

V usage is TRBV7-8 and J usage is TRBJ2-1; D is undetermined. Germline V CDR1 and CDR2: SGHVS, FQNEAQ. The CDR3 extends over 15 amino acids. Trimming took 1 base from V and 0 from J, leaving 7 bases between them. The CDR3, as DNA: TGTGCCAGCAGCTTAGGGCTCCGCTCCTACAATGAGCAGTTCTTC. Translated, it gives CASSLGLRSYNEQFF.

J is TRBJ2-2 and V is TRBV29-1, with unresolved D. There are 14 residues in the CDR3. Germline CDR1 is SQVTM and CDR2 is ANQGSEA. The V end lost 0 bases, the J end lost 5 bases, and 10 bases lay between the germline ends. CDR3: CSVEDRTRTGELFF. In DNA form, the CDR3 reads TGCAGCGTTGAAGATCGCACGAGGACCGGGGAGCTGTTTTTT.

This chain joins TRBV5-1 and TRBJ2-2; the D is unclear. The CDR3 spans 13 residues. Per the germline V gene, CDR1 is SGHRS and CDR2 is YFSETQ. The ends were cut back, 4 bases at V and 6 bases at J, with 10 bases in the middle. This CDR3 is CASSGVFAGELFF. The CDR3 DNA reads TGCGCCAGCAGCGGGGTGTTTGCCGGGGAGCTGTTTTTT.

This clonotype appeared a few times. The CDR3 sequence: CASSPRGEGGTDTQYF. The CDR3 DNA reads TGCGCCAGCAGCCCAAGGGGGGAGGGGGGCACAGATACGCAGTATTTT. J is TRBJ2-3 and V is TRBV4-3; D possibly corresponds to TRBD2 (7 bases). This CDR3 is 16 amino acids long. V was trimmed by 4 bases and J by 1 base, leaving 15 bases between them. Germline V gene lookup returns CDR1 LGHNA and CDR2 YSLEER.

This clonotype was counted ten times or more. V and J are TRBV5-1 and TRBJ1-1; 7 nucleotides line up with TRBD1. The CDR3 contains 14 residues. V lost 4 bases, J lost 1 base, and 4 bases stayed unmatched. Germline CDR1 SGHRS, CDR2 YFSETQ. As DNA, the CDR3 is TGCGCCAGCAGCCCGGGACAGACGAACACTGAAGCTTTCTTT. It yields the protein CASSPGQTNTEAFF.

In this sample, this clonotype turned up a few times. This chain uses TRBV18 with TRBJ2-1; 10 bases are shared with TRBD1. Per germline, CDR1 KGHSH and CDR2 LQKENI. The CDR3 spans 15 residues. V lost 2 bases and J lost 4; bases outside the gene matches: 2. In nucleotides, the CDR3 is TGTGCCAGCTCACCAGGACAGGGGGTATACAATGAGCAGTTCTTC. Its protein product is CASSPGQGVYNEQFF.

This clonotype was seen a few times. The chain recombines TRBV29-1 with TRBJ2-7, with 8 positions matching TRBD1. V shed 6 bases, J shed 4 bases, and the junction held 11 bases outside the gene matches. The CDR3 runs to 14 residues. Germline V gene lookup returns CDR1 SQVTM and CDR2 ANQGSEA. This CDR3 reads CSVVLGQDFYEQYF. CDR3 nucleotide sequence: TGCAGCGTCGTCCTGGGACAGGACTTTTACGAGCAGTACTTC.

The gene calls are TRBV11-2 and TRBJ2-1; 8 bases fit TRBD2. Germline lookup yields CDR1 SGHAT and CDR2 FQNNGV. This CDR3 contains 14 residues. J was trimmed by 5 bases and V by 7 bases; bases with no gene match: 7. CDR3 amino acids: CASTRGGRNNEQFF. The CDR3 region has the DNA TGTGCCAGCACCCGCGGGGGGCGAAACAATGAGCAGTTCTTC.

This clonotype is large. This CDR3 reads CASSLYRDSPRPQHF. For the CDR3, the DNA is TGTGCCAGCAGCTTATACCGGGACTCCCCCAGGCCCCAGCATTTT. This chain joins TRBV5-5 and TRBJ1-5; a possible D gene is TRBD1 (5 bases). CDR3 length equals 15 residues. The germline CDR1 and CDR2 sequences are SGHKS and YYEKEE (reference sequence). Between the trimmed V and J ends, which lost 2 bases and 9 bases, there was a span of 18 bases.

This clonotype has only a few counts. The rearrangement uses TRBV7-2 and TRBJ2-1, with D tentatively TRBD2 (7 bases). The CDR3 runs 14 residues. Trimming took 3 bases from V and 6 from J, leaving 12 bases between them. CDR1 is SGHTA, CDR2 FQGNSA, per germline. The CDR3 DNA is TGTGCCAGCAGCTTTAGGGGGGGCCCCAATGAGCAGTTCTTC. Translation gives CASSFRGGPNEQFF.

The chain has TRBV10-2 and TRBJ2-5; tentatively, D is TRBD1 (5 bases). CDR1 and CDR2 (germline): WSHSY, SAAADI. V shed 7 bases and J shed 5 bases, with 14 bases lying between them. This CDR3 contains 13 residues. The CDR3 region is CASKRQLMETQYF. The CDR3 nucleotides are TGCGCCAGCAAGCGACAGTTAATGGAGACCCAGTACTTC.

This clonotype was seen more than once but under ten times. V is TRBV5-4 and J is TRBJ1-2, with D possibly being TRBD1 (6 bases). The CDR3 extends over 13 amino acids. The germline V and J ends were trimmed by 4 bases and 8 bases, with 15 bases remaining between them. Per germline, CDR1 SGHNT and CDR2 YYREEE (reference sequence). For the CDR3, the DNA is TGTGCCAGCAGCCAACCGGGACAAGAGGGCTACACCTTC. This sequence encodes CASSQPGQEGYTF.

This chain links TRBV6-2 or TRBV6-3 with TRBJ1-1, with 7 bases lining up with TRBD1. This CDR3 region has 13 residues. The junction had 8 bases not matched to a gene; V was cut back by 5 bases and J by 8 bases. CDR1 and CDR2 (germline): MNHEY, SVGEGT. The CDR3 sequence: CASSHPTGSEAFF. The CDR3 bases are TGTGCCAGCAGTCACCCGACAGGGTCGGAAGCTTTCTTT.